One sample yielded the 23 T cell receptor beta chains listed below, sequenced in a study of CD8 T cells in ankylosing spondylitis. Study-level results: A motif in TCR beta, a set of about 8 highly homologous variants, appeared characteristic of ankylosing spondylitis blood.

For these receptors, no antigen is known. In TCRdb, the 5' RACE reads were re-called with MiXCR into one record per CDR3 protein. The sample consists of some 400,000 distinct CDR3 sequences, 20% to 25% of them appearing once. The material sequenced was blood, either unsorted or a sorted T cell fraction (not recorded which). These receptors were collected from a male donor with ankylosing spondylitis.

This clonotype came up a few times. The chain combines TRBV20-1 with TRBJ2-1; the match to TRBD2 covers 15 bases. Germline lookup yields CDR1 DFQATT and CDR2 SNEGSKA (reference sequence). J lost 9 bases, V lost 1 base, and 4 bases had no gene match. There are 15 residues in the CDR3. CDR3 nucleotides: TGCAGTGCTAGAGTGGGGACTAGCGGGAGGAGTGAGCAGTTCTTC. Protein product: CSARVGTSGRSEQFF.

The V call is TRBV12-3 or TRBV12-4, the J call TRBJ2-7; the match to TRBD2 covers 7 bases. The CDR3 spans 15 residues. Trimming at V came to 3 bases and at J to 3 bases, leaving 8 bases not matched to a gene. The CDR3 nucleotides are TGTGCCAGCAGTTTGGGTCCGGGAGGCTTCTACGAGCAGTACTTC. It encodes CASSLGPGGFYEQYF.

The V gene is TRBV10-3, the J gene TRBJ2-3; a possible D gene is TRBD1 (5 bases). The germline V gene has CDR1 ENHRY and CDR2 SYGVKD. Trimming removed 7 bases from V and 2 bases from J, with 10 bases in between. The CDR3 loop spans 13 amino acids. This CDR3 reads CAIMGRDTDTQYF. The CDR3 DNA reads as TGTGCCATCATGGGCAGGGACACAGATACGCAGTATTTT.

This clonotype has a single count. The chain uses TRBV5-4 and TRBJ2-7; D perhaps matches TRBD2 (6 bases). The CDR3 consists of 14 residues. Germline V gives CDR1 SGHNT, CDR2 YYREEE (reference sequence). Trimming cost V 0 bases and J 7 bases, with 14 bases left between them. CDR3 in amino acids: CASSLDFRENEQYF. The DNA of the CDR3 is TGTGCCAGCAGCTTGGACTTTCGGGAGAATGAGCAGTACTTC.

The chain is built from TRBV7-2 and TRBJ1-1; D is ambiguous. There are 14 residues in the CDR3. Germline V gene sequence: CDR1 SGHTA, CDR2 FQGNSA. V gave up 0 bases and J gave up 0 bases, with 5 bases separating them. The DNA for the CDR3 is TGTGCCAGCAGCTTAGCGCCCCTGAACACTGAAGCTTTCTTT. Its translation: CASSLAPLNTEAFF.

This clonotype came up many times. This rearrangement joins TRBV28 to TRBJ2-3; TRBD2 matches 9 bases. The CDR3 has 16 amino acids. Trimming at V came to 6 bases and at J to 0 bases, leaving 7 bases not matched to a gene. Germline assignment: CDR1 MDHEN and CDR2 SYDVKM. The CDR3 bases are TGTGCCAGCAGGACGACTAGCGGTATTAGCACAGATACGCAGTATTTT. Its translation: CASRTTSGISTDTQYF.

This chain joins TRBV19 and TRBJ2-7; 10 bases line up with TRBD2. Germline V lookup: CDR1 LNHDA, CDR2 SQIVND (reference sequence). V was clipped by 9 bases and J by 3 bases; unmatched bases: 2. There are 12 residues in the CDR3. CDR3 DNA sequence: TGTGCCAGCCGGACTAGCGGCTACGAGCAGTACTTC. This translates into CASRTSGYEQYF.

The chain carries TRBV11-3 and TRBJ2-3; 16 bases match TRBD2. V was clipped by 5 bases and J by 14 bases; unmatched bases: 13. The CDR3 consists of 16 residues. The germline gives CDR1 SGHNT, CDR2 YENEEA. CDR3 protein: CASSPPGLAGGTTSYF. DNA for the CDR3: TGTGCCAGCAGCCCTCCGGGACTAGCGGGAGGGACAACGTCGTATTTT. Full variable domain (outside the CDR3, taken from reference TRBV11-3 and TRBJ2-3): EAGVVQSPRYKIIEKKQPVAFWCNPISGHNTLYWYLQNLGQGPELLIRYENEEAVDDSQLPKDRFSAERLKGVDSTLKIQPAELGDSAVYLCASSPPGLAGGTTSYFGPGTRLTVL.

The sample holds a few counts of this clonotype. The CDR3: CASSVSTSPTVSEQFF. The DNA of the CDR3 is TGCGCCAGCAGCGTATCGACTAGCCCGACGGTAAGCGAGCAGTTCTTC. This chain uses TRBV5-1 with TRBJ2-1; 7 nucleotides match TRBD2. Unmatched junction bases numbered 17, after V lost 4 bases and J lost 10 bases. Germline assignment: CDR1 SGHRS and CDR2 YFSETQ. CDR3 size: 16 residues.

The chain links TRBV5-1 to TRBJ2-2; 10 bases align to TRBD1. The CDR3 is made up of 18 amino acids. The germline gives CDR1 SGHRS, CDR2 YFSETQ. V shed 0 bases, J shed 4 bases, and the junction held 9 bases outside the gene matches. The CDR3 is CASSLEVPGQGTTGELFF. The CDR3 DNA follows: TGCGCCAGCAGCTTGGAAGTACCGGGACAGGGGACCACCGGGGAGCTGTTTTTT. Drawing the rest from reference TRBV5-1 and TRBJ2-2, the complete variable domain is KAGVTQTPRYLIKTRGQQVTLSCSPISGHRSVSWYQQTPGQGLQFLFEYFSETQRNKGNFPGRFSGRQFSNSRSEMNVSTLELGDSALYLCASSLEVPGQGTTGELFFGEGSRLTVL.

This clonotype was recorded a few times. This sequence joins TRBV12-3 or TRBV12-4 and TRBJ2-5; 9 nucleotides agree with TRBD1. V was pared by 6 bases and J by 4 bases, with 15 bases of the junction left unmatched. CDR3 length: 17 residues. The CDR3 coding sequence is TGTGCCAGCAGCCGGAATGCACAGGGGGCAATCAGAGAGACCCAGTACTTC. Amino acid sequence: CASSRNAQGAIRETQYF.

The J gene is TRBJ1-4, the V gene TRBV6-5; no firm D call. This CDR3 region has 15 residues. Trimming cost V 4 bases and J 5 bases, with 14 bases left between them. CDR1 is MNHEY, CDR2 SVGAGI, per germline. CDR3 nucleotides: TGTGCCAGCAGTTTGCAGGACGGACTGAATGAAAAACTGTTTTTT. Translating gives CASSLQDGLNEKLFF.

In this sample, this clonotype turned up a few times. The chain recombines TRBV4-3 with TRBJ2-1; the D gene is possibly TRBD2 (5 bases). The CDR3 length is 14 residues. Deletions cut 4 bases from V and 0 bases from J, with 7 bases between. The germline V gene encodes CDR1 LGHNA and CDR2 YSLEER. CDR3 DNA sequence: TGCGCCAGCAGCCCGCGGGTCTCCTACAATGAGCAGTTCTTC. Translated, it gives CASSPRVSYNEQFF.

The gene calls are TRBV5-5 and TRBJ2-5; possibly TRBD2 for D (6 bases). Deletions cut 2 bases from V and 2 bases from J, with 19 bases between. From germline, CDR1 is SGHKS and CDR2 YYEKEE (reference sequence). The CDR3 has 17 amino acids. The DNA for the CDR3 is TGTGCCAGCAGCTTTTCGGGGCGGGCCGGGACTCAAGAGACCCAGTACTTC. Protein product: CASSFSGRAGTQETQYF. The full variable domain, completed using reference TRBV5-5 and TRBJ2-5, is DAGVTQSPTHLIKTRGQQVTLRCSPISGHKSVSWYQQVLGQGPQFIFQYYEKEERGRGNFPDRFSARQFPNYSSELNVNALLLGDSALYLCASSFSGRAGTQETQYFGPGTRLLVL.

This clonotype was seen at least ten times. The chain couples TRBV6-2 or TRBV6-3 to TRBJ2-1; 10 bases agree with TRBD2. V was pared by 4 bases and J by 3 bases, with 3 bases of the junction left unmatched. CDR3 length: 15 amino acids. Germline CDR1 is MNHEY and CDR2 is SVGEGT. CDR3 in DNA: TGTGCCAGCAGTTGGACTAGCGGATTCTACAATGAGCAGTTCTTC. Translating it yields CASSWTSGFYNEQFF.

This clonotype was observed a handful of times. The chain uses TRBV9 and TRBJ1-6, with a possible D match to TRBD1 (5 bases). Looked up from germline, CDR1 is SGDLS and CDR2 is YYNGEE. V was shortened by 7 bases and J by 7 bases, with 12 bases between the two germline ends. The CDR3 spans 13 residues. The CDR3 here is CASGTGTNSPLHF. Written as DNA, the CDR3 is TGTGCCAGCGGGACGGGAACCAATTCACCCCTCCACTTT. Full variable domain (outside the CDR3, taken from reference TRBV9 and TRBJ1-6): DSGVTQTPKHLITATGQRVTLRCSPRSGDLSVYWYQQSLDQGLQFLIQYYNGEERAKGNILERFSAQQFPDLHSELNLSSLELGDSALYFCASGTGTNSPLHFGNGTRLTVT.

The chain has TRBV7-7 and TRBJ2-7; tentatively, D is TRBD1 (8 bases). The V end was cut by 5 bases, the J end by 2 bases, with 19 bases between. In germline, CDR1 is SSHAT, CDR2 FNYEAQ (reference sequence). This CDR3 has 16 residues. CDR3 sequence: CASSPLGGDRPYEQYF. CDR3 nucleotide sequence: TGTGCCAGCAGCCCCCTAGGGGGGGACAGGCCCTACGAGCAGTACTTC.

This clonotype is a singleton in its sample. The chain carries TRBV18 and TRBJ2-5; no definite D call. This CDR3 has 14 residues. V was cut by 1 base and J by 5 bases, with 11 bases left in between. CDR1 is KGHSH and CDR2 is LQKENI in the germline V gene. DNA of the CDR3: TGTGCCAGCTCACCACTCAGGCTAGGGGAGACCCAGTACTTC. Translated: CASSPLRLGETQYF.

The chain joins TRBV20-1 to TRBJ1-2; D might be TRBD1 (5 bases). Germline V gene data show CDR1 as DFQATT and CDR2 as SNEGSKA (reference sequence). The CDR3 is 13 residues long. V gave up 4 bases and J gave up 8 bases, with 17 bases separating them. The CDR3 nucleotides read TGCAGTGCTACCCAGGATAGGGGTGTCGGCTACACCTTC. This codes for CSATQDRGVGYTF.

The genes are TRBV7-8 and TRBJ2-7; D gene uncertain. The V end was cut by 1 base, the J end by 6 bases, with 16 bases between. The V gene's germline CDR1 is SGHVS and CDR2 FQNEAQ. CDR3 length: 15 amino acids. The DNA for the CDR3 is TGTGCCAGCAGCTTAGGCCCCTTGAACGGGCGCGAGCAGTACTTC. Residues: CASSLGPLNGREQYF.

The chain uses TRBV14 and TRBJ2-2; 7 nucleotides agree with TRBD2. The germline CDR1 and CDR2 sequences are SGHDN and FVKESK. With 6 bases clipped from V and 6 bases from J, the junction kept 7 bases outside the gene matches. The CDR3 consists of 14 residues. CDR3: CASRGGNGPGELFF. CDR3 bases: TGTGCCAGCAGGGGAGGGAATGGACCCGGGGAGCTGTTTTTT.

This clonotype was counted between two and nine times. The DNA of the CDR3 is TGCAGTGCTGAAAGAGGGGCCGATACGCAGTATTTT. It specifies CSAERGADTQYF. The V gene is TRBV20-1, the J gene TRBJ2-3, with D perhaps given as TRBD1 or TRBD2 (5 bases each). Trimming shortened V by 5 bases and J by 6 bases, and 12 bases separated the two germline ends. There are 12 residues in the CDR3. Germline V gene sequence: CDR1 DFQATT, CDR2 SNEGSKA (reference sequence).

There are a few counts of this clonotype. The chain recombines TRBV29-1 with TRBJ2-7; D gene uncertain. The CDR3 runs 11 residues. Trimming removed 5 bases at V and 5 bases at J, with 10 bases between. The germline V gene encodes CDR1 SQVTM and CDR2 ANQGSEA. The CDR3: CSVIWPDEQYF. In nucleotides, the CDR3 is TGCAGCGTTATATGGCCGGACGAGCAGTACTTC.